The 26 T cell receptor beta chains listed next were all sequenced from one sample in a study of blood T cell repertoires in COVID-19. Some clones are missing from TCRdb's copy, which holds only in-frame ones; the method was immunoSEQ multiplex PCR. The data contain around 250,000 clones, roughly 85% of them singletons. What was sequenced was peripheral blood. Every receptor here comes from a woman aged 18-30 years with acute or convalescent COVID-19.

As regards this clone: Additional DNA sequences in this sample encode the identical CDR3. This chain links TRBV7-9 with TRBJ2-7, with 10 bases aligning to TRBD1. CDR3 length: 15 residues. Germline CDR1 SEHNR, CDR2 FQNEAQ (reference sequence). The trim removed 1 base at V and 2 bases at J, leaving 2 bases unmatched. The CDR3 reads CASSLEGTGAYEQYF. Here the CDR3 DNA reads TGTGCCAGCAGCTTAGAGGGGACAGGGGCCTACGAGCAGTACTTC. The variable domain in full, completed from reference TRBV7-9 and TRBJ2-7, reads DTGVSQNPRHKITKRGQNVTFRCDPISEHNRLYWYRQTLGQGPEFLTYFQNEAQLEKSRLLSDRFSAERPKGSFSTLEIQRTEQGDSAMYLCASSLEGTGAYEQYFGPGTRLTVT.

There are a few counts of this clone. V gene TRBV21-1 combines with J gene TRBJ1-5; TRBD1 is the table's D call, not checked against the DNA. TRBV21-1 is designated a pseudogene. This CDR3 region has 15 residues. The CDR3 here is CASSTPRDSHQPQHF. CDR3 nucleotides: TGTGCCAGCAGCACTCCCCGGGACAGCCATCAGCCCCAGCATTTT.

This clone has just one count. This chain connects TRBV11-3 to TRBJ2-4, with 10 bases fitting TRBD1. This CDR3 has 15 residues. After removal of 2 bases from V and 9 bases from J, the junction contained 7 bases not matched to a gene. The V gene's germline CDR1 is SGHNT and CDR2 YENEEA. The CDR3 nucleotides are TGTGCCAGCAGCTTAACCGGGACAGGGGCAGGCATTCAGTACTTC. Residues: CASSLTGTGAGIQYF.

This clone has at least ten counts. The CDR3 nucleotides read TGCAGCGTCCTTAGCGGTAGCCTTCCCGGGGAGCTGTTTTTT. It codes for CSVLSGSLPGELFF. The rearrangement uses TRBV29-1 and TRBJ2-2; maybe TRBD2 (6 bases). The CDR3 is 14 residues long. The V end lost 6 bases, the J end lost 6 bases, and 17 bases lay between the germline ends. Per germline, CDR1 SQVTM and CDR2 ANQGSEA.

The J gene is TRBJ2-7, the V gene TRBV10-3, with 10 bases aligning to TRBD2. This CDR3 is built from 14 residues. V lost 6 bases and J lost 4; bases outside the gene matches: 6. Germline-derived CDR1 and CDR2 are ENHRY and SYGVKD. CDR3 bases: TGTGCCATCAGGTTAGCGGGAGGAGATTACGAGCAGTACTTC. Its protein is CAIRLAGGDYEQYF.

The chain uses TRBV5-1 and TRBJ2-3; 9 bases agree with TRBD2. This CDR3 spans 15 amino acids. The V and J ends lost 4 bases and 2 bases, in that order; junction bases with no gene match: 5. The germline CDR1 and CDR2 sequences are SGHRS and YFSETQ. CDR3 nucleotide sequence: TGCGCCAGCAGCCCCTGGACTAGCGCCACAGATACGCAGTATTTT. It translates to CASSPWTSATDTQYF.

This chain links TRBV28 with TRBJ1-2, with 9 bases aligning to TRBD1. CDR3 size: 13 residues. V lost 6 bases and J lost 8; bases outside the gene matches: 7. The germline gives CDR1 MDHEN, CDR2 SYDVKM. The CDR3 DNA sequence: TGTGCCAGCAGGGCACAGGGGGCCTGGGGCTACACCTTC. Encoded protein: CASRAQGAWGYTF.

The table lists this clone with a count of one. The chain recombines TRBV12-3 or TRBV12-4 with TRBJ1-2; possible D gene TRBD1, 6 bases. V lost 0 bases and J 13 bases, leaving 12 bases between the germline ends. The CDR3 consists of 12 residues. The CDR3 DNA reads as TGTGCCAGCAGTTTAGCAGGACAGTCTTCCACCTTC. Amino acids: CASSLAGQSSTF.

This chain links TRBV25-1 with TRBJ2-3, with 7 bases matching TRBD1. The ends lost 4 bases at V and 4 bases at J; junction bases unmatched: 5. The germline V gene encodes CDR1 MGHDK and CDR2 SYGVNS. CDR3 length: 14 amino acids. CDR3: CASSVGGSADTQYF. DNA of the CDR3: TGTGCCAGCAGTGTAGGGGGCAGCGCAGATACGCAGTATTTT.

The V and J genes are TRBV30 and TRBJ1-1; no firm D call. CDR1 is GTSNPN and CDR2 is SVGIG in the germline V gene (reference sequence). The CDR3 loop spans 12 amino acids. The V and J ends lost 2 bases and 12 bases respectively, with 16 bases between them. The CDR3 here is CAWSPTYFESFF. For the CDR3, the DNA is TGTGCCTGGAGTCCCACTTACTTTGAGTCTTTCTTT.

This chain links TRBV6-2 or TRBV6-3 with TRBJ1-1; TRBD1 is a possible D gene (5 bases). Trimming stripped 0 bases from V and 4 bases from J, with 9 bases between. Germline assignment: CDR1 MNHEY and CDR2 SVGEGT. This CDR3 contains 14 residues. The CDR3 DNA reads TGTGCCAGCAGTTACTCAGACACAGGCACTGAAGCTTTCTTT. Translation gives CASSYSDTGTEAFF.

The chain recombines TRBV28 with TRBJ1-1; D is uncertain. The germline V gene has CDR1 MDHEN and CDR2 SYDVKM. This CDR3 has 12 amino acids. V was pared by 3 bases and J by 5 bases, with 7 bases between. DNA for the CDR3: TGTGCCAGCAGTTTGCGGCGAACTGAAGCTTTCTTT. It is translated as CASSLRRTEAFF.

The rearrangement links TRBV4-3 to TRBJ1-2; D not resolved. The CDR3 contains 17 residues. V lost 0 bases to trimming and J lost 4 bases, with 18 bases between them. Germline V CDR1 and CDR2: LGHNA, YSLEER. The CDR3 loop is CASSQDGPSLGSYGYTF. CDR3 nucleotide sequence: TGCGCCAGCAGCCAAGATGGTCCCTCCCTGGGCAGCTATGGCTACACCTTC.

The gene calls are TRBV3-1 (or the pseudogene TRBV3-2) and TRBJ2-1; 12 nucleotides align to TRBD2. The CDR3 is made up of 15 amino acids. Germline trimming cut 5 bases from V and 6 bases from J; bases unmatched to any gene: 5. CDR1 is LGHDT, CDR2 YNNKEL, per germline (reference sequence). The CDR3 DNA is TGTGCCAGCAGCGAGAGGACTAGCGGGACCAATGAGCAGTTCTTC. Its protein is CASSERTSGTNEQFF.

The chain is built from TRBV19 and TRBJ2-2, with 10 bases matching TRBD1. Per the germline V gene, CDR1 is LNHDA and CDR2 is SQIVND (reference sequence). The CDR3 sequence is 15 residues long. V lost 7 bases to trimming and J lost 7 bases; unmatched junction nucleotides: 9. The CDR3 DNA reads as TGTGCCAGTATTAGGGGACAGGGGACCGTCGGGGAGCTGTTTTTT. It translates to CASIRGQGTVGELFF. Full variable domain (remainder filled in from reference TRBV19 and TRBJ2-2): DGGITQSPKYLFRKEGQNVTLSCEQNLNHDAMYWYRQDPGQGLRLIYYSQIVNDFQKGDIAEGYSVSREKKESFPLTVTSAQKNPTAFYLCASIRGQGTVGELFFGEGSRLTVL.

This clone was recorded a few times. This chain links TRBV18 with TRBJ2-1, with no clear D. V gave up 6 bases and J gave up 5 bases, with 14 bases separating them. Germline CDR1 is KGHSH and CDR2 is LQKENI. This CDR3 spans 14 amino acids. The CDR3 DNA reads TGTGCCAGCTCTCCCTCCCTACTTGACAATGAGCAGTTCTTC. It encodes CASSPSLLDNEQFF.

CDR3 sequence: CASSLQGWNQPQHF. CDR3 in DNA: TGTGCCAGTAGTCTACAGGGGTGGAATCAGCCCCAGCATTTT. The chain is built from TRBV19 and TRBJ1-5; 7 bases map to TRBD1. This CDR3 contains 14 residues. V lost 5 bases and J lost 4; bases outside the gene matches: 5. Germline lookup yields CDR1 LNHDA and CDR2 SQIVND (reference sequence). The entire variable domain, with the rest obtained from reference TRBV19 and TRBJ1-5, is as follows: DGGITQSPKYLFRKEGQNVTLSCEQNLNHDAMYWYRQDPGQGLRLIYYSQIVNDFQKGDIAEGYSVSREKKESFPLTVTSAQKNPTAFYLCASSLQGWNQPQHFGDGTRLSIL.

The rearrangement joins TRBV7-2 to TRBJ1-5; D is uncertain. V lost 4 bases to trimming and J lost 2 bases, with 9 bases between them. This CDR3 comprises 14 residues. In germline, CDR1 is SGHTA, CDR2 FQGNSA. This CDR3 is CASSSVRGNQPQHF. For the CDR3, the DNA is TGTGCCAGCAGCTCCGTTCGGGGCAATCAGCCCCAGCATTTT.

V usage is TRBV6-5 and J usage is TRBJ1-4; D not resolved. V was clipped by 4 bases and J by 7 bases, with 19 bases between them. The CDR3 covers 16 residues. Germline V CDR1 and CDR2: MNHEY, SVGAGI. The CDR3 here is CASSFVSGWLGEKLFF. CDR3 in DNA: TGTGCCAGCAGTTTCGTTTCCGGGTGGTTGGGTGAAAAACTGTTTTTT.

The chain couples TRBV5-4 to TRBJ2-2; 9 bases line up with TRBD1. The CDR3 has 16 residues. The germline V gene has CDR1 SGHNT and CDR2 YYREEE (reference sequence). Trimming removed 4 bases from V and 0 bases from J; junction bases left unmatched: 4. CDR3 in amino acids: CASSATGGANTGELFF. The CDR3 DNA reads TGTGCCAGCAGCGCCACAGGGGGCGCGAACACCGGGGAGCTGTTTTTT.

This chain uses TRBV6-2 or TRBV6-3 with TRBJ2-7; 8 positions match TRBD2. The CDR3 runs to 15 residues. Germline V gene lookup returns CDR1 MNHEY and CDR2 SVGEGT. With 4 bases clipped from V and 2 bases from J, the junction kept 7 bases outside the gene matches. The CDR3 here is CASSWPGLGTYEQYF. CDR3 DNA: TGTGCCAGCAGTTGGCCGGGACTAGGGACCTACGAGCAGTACTTC.

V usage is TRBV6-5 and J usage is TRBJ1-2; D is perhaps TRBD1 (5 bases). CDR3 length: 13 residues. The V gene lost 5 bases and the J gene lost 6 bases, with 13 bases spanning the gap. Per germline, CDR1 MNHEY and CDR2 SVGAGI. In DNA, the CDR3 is TGTGCCAGCAGTCGACAGATTATGCATGGCTACACCTTC. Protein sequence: CASSRQIMHGYTF.

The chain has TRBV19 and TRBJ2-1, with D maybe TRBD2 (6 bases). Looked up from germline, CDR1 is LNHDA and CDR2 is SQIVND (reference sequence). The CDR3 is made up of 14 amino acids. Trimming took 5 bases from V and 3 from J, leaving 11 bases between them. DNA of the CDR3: TGTGCCAGTAGTTGGGGGGACCTCTACAATGAGCAGTTCTTC. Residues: CASSWGDLYNEQFF. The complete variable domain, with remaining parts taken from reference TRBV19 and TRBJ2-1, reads DGGITQSPKYLFRKEGQNVTLSCEQNLNHDAMYWYRQDPGQGLRLIYYSQIVNDFQKGDIAEGYSVSREKKESFPLTVTSAQKNPTAFYLCASSWGDLYNEQFFGPGTRLTVL.

The chain's CDR3 is CASSHGQIRQPQHF. The CDR3 nucleotides are TGTGCCAGTAGTCACGGACAGATTCGTCAGCCCCAGCATTTT. V is TRBV19 and J is TRBJ1-5; a weak D match, TRBD1 (6 bases). This CDR3 region has 14 residues. Per germline, CDR1 LNHDA and CDR2 SQIVND (reference sequence). Trimming stripped 5 bases from V and 6 bases from J, with 14 bases between.

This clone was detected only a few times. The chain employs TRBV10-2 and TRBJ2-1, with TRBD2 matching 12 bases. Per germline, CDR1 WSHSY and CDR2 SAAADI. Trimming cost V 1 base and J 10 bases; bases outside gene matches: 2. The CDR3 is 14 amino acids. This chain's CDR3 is CASSEWTSGAEQFF. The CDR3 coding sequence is TGCGCCAGCAGTGAGTGGACTAGCGGGGCAGAGCAGTTCTTC.

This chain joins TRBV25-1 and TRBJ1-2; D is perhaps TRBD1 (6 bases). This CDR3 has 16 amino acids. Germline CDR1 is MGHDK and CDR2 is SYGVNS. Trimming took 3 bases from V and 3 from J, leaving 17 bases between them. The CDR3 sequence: CASSEGGGRSYYGYTF. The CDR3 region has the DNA TGTGCCAGCAGTGAGGGAGGGGGGAGATCTTACTATGGCTACACCTTC.